Each of the 28 T cell receptor beta chains below was sequenced from the same sample in a study of blood T cell repertoires in COVID-19. Profiled with immunoSEQ multiplex PCR; TCRdb holds only in-frame clones, not every one. Found here are more than 200,000 clones, roughly 90% of them singletons; the top ten hold around 6%. The sequencing sample was made of PBMCs or T cells enriched from blood (not recorded which). Receptors were obtained from a woman aged 30 to 39 with acute COVID-19.

The CDR3 DNA reads TGTGCCAGCAGCTTCACTAGGGCTAGCACAGATACGCAGTATTTT. It translates to CASSFTRASTDTQYF. The chain carries TRBV11-2 and TRBJ2-3; D perhaps matches TRBD2 (5 bases). From germline, CDR1 is SGHAT and CDR2 FQNNGV. The CDR3 sequence is 15 residues long. The V end lost 3 bases, the J end lost 0 bases, and 10 bases lay between the germline ends.

In DNA form, the CDR3 reads TGCGCCAGCAGCCCCAGGGTCTACGAGCAGTACTTC. Its protein is CASSPRVYEQYF. V and J are TRBV4-1 and TRBJ2-7; TRBD1 might be the D (5 bases). Germline V gene data show CDR1 as MGHRA and CDR2 as YSYEKL. The ends were cut back, 4 bases at V and 3 bases at J, with 7 bases in the middle. This CDR3 is 12 amino acids long.

The genes are TRBV12-3 or TRBV12-4 and TRBJ2-7; no definite D call. Deletions cut 3 bases from V and 2 bases from J, with 8 bases between. This CDR3 is 13 amino acids long. The CDR3 DNA sequence: TGTGCCAGCAGTTTGGTTGAGACCTACGAGCAGTACTTC. Amino acid sequence: CASSLVETYEQYF.

DNA of the CDR3: TGTGCCAGTAGGCGATTAGCGGGAGGGGGATCAGATACGCAGTATTTT. Protein: CASRRLAGGGSDTQYF. The genes are TRBV19 and TRBJ2-3; 11 bases align to TRBD2. The germline gives CDR1 LNHDA, CDR2 SQIVND (reference sequence). Trimming cost V 6 bases and J 4 bases; bases outside gene matches: 9. CDR3 length: 16 amino acids.

The J gene is TRBJ2-3, the V gene TRBV2; 7 nucleotides align to TRBD1. Germline V gene lookup returns CDR1 SNHLY and CDR2 FYNNEI. CDR3 length equals 16 residues. V lost 6 bases to trimming and J lost 1 base; unmatched junction nucleotides: 10. The CDR3 protein is CASRGRQGAGTDTQYF. As DNA, the CDR3 is TGTGCCAGCAGGGGTAGACAGGGCGCAGGCACAGATACGCAGTATTTT.

This clone appeared a single time. The chain has TRBV11-2 and TRBJ2-3; D is undetermined. Germline V gives CDR1 SGHAT, CDR2 FQNNGV. This CDR3 is 15 amino acids long. V dropped 4 bases and J dropped 5 bases, with 16 bases sitting between them. CDR3 nucleotides: TGTGCCAGCAGCTCGCATTTAGTAGATATAGATACGCAGTATTTT. Residues: CASSSHLVDIDTQYF.

This clone was recorded a few times. The rearrangement joins TRBV28 to TRBJ2-1; 7 nucleotides match TRBD1. The CDR3 spans 15 residues. Trimming cost V 8 bases and J 0 bases; bases outside gene matches: 7. Germline loops: CDR1 MDHEN, CDR2 SYDVKM. CDR3 residues: CASEPDRHSYNEQFF. DNA of the CDR3: TGTGCCAGCGAACCGGACAGGCACTCCTACAATGAGCAGTTCTTC.

This clone appeared once. The rearrangement joins TRBV25-1 to TRBJ1-6; D is ambiguous. The CDR3 has 15 residues. V shed 5 bases and J shed 3 bases, with 11 bases lying between them. Germline values: CDR1 MGHDK, CDR2 SYGVNS. The CDR3 coding sequence is TGTGCCAGCAGTAAGTCAACAATCTATAATTCACCCCTCCACTTT. It yields the protein CASSKSTIYNSPLHF.

This chain connects TRBV6-6 to TRBJ2-1; D is perhaps TRBD2 (6 bases). The V end was cut by 2 bases, the J end by 0 bases, with 11 bases between. Looked up from germline, CDR1 is MNHNY and CDR2 is SVGAGI (reference sequence). The CDR3 length is 16 residues. The CDR3: CASSYGGTFSYNEQFF. In nucleotides, the CDR3 is TGTGCCAGCAGTTACGGGGGGACTTTCTCCTACAATGAGCAGTTCTTC.

The genes are TRBV5-1 and TRBJ2-5; no reliable D call. The CDR3 sequence is 13 residues long. V was trimmed by 0 bases and J by 3 bases, leaving 6 bases between them. Germline CDR1 SGHRS, CDR2 YFSETQ. In nucleotides, the CDR3 is TGCGCCAGCAGCTTGGGACAAGAAGAGACCCAGTACTTC. Its translation is CASSLGQEETQYF. The full variable domain, completed using reference TRBV5-1 and TRBJ2-5, is KAGVTQTPRYLIKTRGQQVTLSCSPISGHRSVSWYQQTPGQGLQFLFEYFSETQRNKGNFPGRFSGRQFSNSRSEMNVSTLELGDSALYLCASSLGQEETQYFGPGTRLLVL.

This sequence joins TRBV27 and TRBJ2-1; 8 nucleotides line up with TRBD2. This CDR3 is 13 amino acids long. Germline V gene lookup returns CDR1 MNHEY and CDR2 SMNVEV (reference sequence). V shed 8 bases and J 9 bases; nucleotides not matched to a gene: 9. CDR3 DNA: TGTGCCAGCCCCGGGGGGGCCGAGGTTGAGCAGTTCTTC. This encodes CASPGGAEVEQFF.

The chain links TRBV7-2 to TRBJ2-2; 10 positions agree with TRBD2. J gave up 0 bases and V 0 bases, and 7 bases lay outside the gene matches. CDR3 length: 19 residues. CDR1 and CDR2 (germline): SGHTA, FQGNSA. The chain's CDR3 is CASSLALAGGTANTGELFF. CDR3 in DNA: TGTGCCAGCAGCTTAGCTTTAGCGGGGGGTACCGCGAACACCGGGGAGCTGTTTTTT.

The V call is TRBV7-6, the J call TRBJ2-7; 11 bases map to TRBD2. Unmatched junction bases numbered 3, after V lost 5 bases and J lost 0 bases. The CDR3 is 15 residues long. Germline CDR1 and CDR2: SGHVS and FNYEAQ. The CDR3 loop is CASSPSGGLSYEQYF. Here the CDR3 DNA reads TGTGCCAGCAGCCCTAGCGGGGGGCTCTCCTACGAGCAGTACTTC.

This clone was found a few times. This chain links TRBV9 with TRBJ2-7, with D possibly matching TRBD2 (5 bases). Germline CDR1 and CDR2: SGDLS and YYNGEE. This CDR3 comprises 17 residues. V lost 0 bases, J lost 0 bases, and 16 bases lay in between. CDR3 in amino acids: CASSVGASLSSSYEQYF. CDR3 coding DNA: TGTGCCAGCAGCGTAGGAGCTAGCTTATCAAGCTCCTACGAGCAGTACTTC.

V usage is TRBV11-3 and J usage is TRBJ2-1, with 7 bases lining up with TRBD1. The CDR3 has 12 amino acids. The V gene's germline CDR1 is SGHNT and CDR2 YENEEA. Trimming cost V 6 bases and J 8 bases; bases outside gene matches: 4. CDR3 nucleotide sequence: TGTGCCAGCAGTTCGACAGGGTATGAGCAGTTCTTC. Residues: CASSSTGYEQFF.

The chain couples TRBV2 to TRBJ2-1; 7 nucleotides agree with TRBD2. The CDR3 contains 15 residues. The V and J ends lost 10 bases and 0 bases, in that order; junction bases with no gene match: 9. Germline CDR1 reads SNHLY; CDR2 reads FYNNEI. CDR3 protein: CATSGGSSSYNEQFF. The CDR3 DNA follows: TGTGCCACCTCGGGAGGCTCGAGCTCCTACAATGAGCAGTTCTTC.

The CDR3, as DNA: TGTGCCAGCTCACCACCCGGACAGGGGGGATCCTACGAGCAGTACTTC. This codes for CASSPPGQGGSYEQYF. The chain recombines TRBV18 with TRBJ2-7; 10 bases fit TRBD1. Germline values: CDR1 KGHSH, CDR2 LQKENI. CDR3 size: 16 residues. V trimming: 0 bases; J trimming: 1 base; junction bases outside the gene matches: 3.

The chain joins TRBV15 to TRBJ2-3; the match to TRBD1 covers 8 bases. The CDR3 totals 18 residues. Germline V gives CDR1 LNHNV, CDR2 YYDKDF (reference sequence). The junction had 8 bases not matched to a gene; V was cut back by 0 bases and J by 0 bases. The CDR3 loop reads CATSRDWTQGASTDTQYF. The CDR3 nucleotides read TGTGCCACCAGCAGAGATTGGACCCAGGGGGCGAGCACAGATACGCAGTATTTT.

The chain has TRBV4-3 and TRBJ2-7; TRBD2 matches at 14 bases. The CDR3 has 17 amino acids. Germline-derived CDR1 and CDR2 are LGHNA and YSLEER. V lost 3 bases and J lost 3; bases outside the gene matches: 7. The CDR3 bases are TGCGCCAGCAGCCAGGGACTAGCGGGAGAGGATGGCTACGAGCAGTACTTC. Its translation is CASSQGLAGEDGYEQYF.

The rearrangement uses TRBV14 and TRBJ2-4; weak D call: TRBD2 (5 bases). The CDR3 is 16 residues long. The germline CDR1 and CDR2 sequences are SGHDN and FVKESK. The ends were cut back, 1 base at V and 1 base at J, with 11 bases in the middle. As DNA, the CDR3 is TGTGCCAGCAGCCAAGGACCGGGATTGGCCAAAAACATTCAGTACTTC. Protein sequence: CASSQGPGLAKNIQYF.

The chain carries TRBV28 and TRBJ1-1, with 7 nucleotides matching TRBD1. CDR3 length: 12 residues. Unmatched junction bases numbered 3, after V lost 3 bases and J lost 8 bases. Germline V CDR1 and CDR2: MDHEN, SYDVKM. In DNA form, the CDR3 reads TGTGCCAGCAGTTTCCCCAGGGGGGAAGCTTTCTTT. This encodes CASSFPRGEAFF.

The chain joins TRBV6-1 to TRBJ1-1; D gene unclear. Trimming cost V 1 base and J 5 bases, with 14 bases left between them. The CDR3 has 15 amino acids. The germline gives CDR1 MNHNS, CDR2 SASEGT. In DNA form, the CDR3 reads TGTGCCAGCAGTGAAGTTCGAGGTGGTTGGACTGAAGCTTTCTTT. It is translated as CASSEVRGGWTEAFF.

In this sample, this clone turned up a few times. The V and J genes are TRBV19 and TRBJ1-2; 7 bases are shared with TRBD1. CDR1 is LNHDA, CDR2 SQIVND, per germline (reference sequence). The CDR3 extends over 12 amino acids. J gave up 5 bases and V 5 bases, and 2 bases lay outside the gene matches. The CDR3 is CASSVGQYGYTF. CDR3 sequence (DNA): TGTGCCAGTAGTGTGGGACAGTATGGCTACACCTTC. The full variable domain, completed using reference TRBV19 and TRBJ1-2, is DGGITQSPKYLFRKEGQNVTLSCEQNLNHDAMYWYRQDPGQGLRLIYYSQIVNDFQKGDIAEGYSVSREKKESFPLTVTSAQKNPTAFYLCASSVGQYGYTFGSGTRLTVV.

The rearrangement links TRBV7-9 to TRBJ1-2; the D gene is possibly TRBD1 (6 bases). Germline CDR1 is SEHNR and CDR2 is FQNEAQ (reference sequence). CDR3 length: 16 amino acids. Trimming shortened V by 4 bases and J by 5 bases, and 20 bases separated the two germline ends. This CDR3 is CASSYHTGQINYGYTF. The DNA of the CDR3 is TGTGCCAGCAGCTACCACACGGGACAAATCAATTATGGCTACACCTTC.

This clone was observed a few times. This chain uses TRBV9 with TRBJ2-7; a possible D gene is TRBD1 (8 bases). The CDR3 covers 16 residues. Trimming pared 2 bases from V and 6 bases from J, leaving 21 bases between. Per germline, CDR1 SGDLS and CDR2 YYNGEE. The CDR3 region has the DNA TGTGCCAGCAGCGTGAGGGGACAGGTTCCGGGGGGCGAGCAGTACTTC. Its protein product is CASSVRGQVPGGEQYF.

V gene TRBV6-2 or TRBV6-3 combines with J gene TRBJ2-7; TRBD2 matches 8 bases. The germline V gene has CDR1 MNHEY and CDR2 SVGEGT. The CDR3 has 15 residues. J was trimmed by 7 bases and V by 6 bases; bases with no gene match: 14. CDR3 in amino acids: CASSPWGLGPWEQYF. DNA for the CDR3: TGTGCCAGCAGCCCGTGGGGACTAGGGCCTTGGGAGCAGTACTTC.

The rearrangement joins TRBV10-3 to TRBJ2-1, with 10 bases fitting TRBD2. J gave up 5 bases and V 0 bases, and 1 base lay outside the gene matches. The CDR3 spans 15 residues. Germline V gene data show CDR1 as ENHRY and CDR2 as SYGVKD. The DNA for the CDR3 is TGTGCCATCAGTGAGTCACTAGCGGGAAACAATGAGCAGTTCTTC. It specifies CAISESLAGNNEQFF.

This sequence joins TRBV6-5 and TRBJ1-4; 10 positions agree with TRBD1. The V gene end was trimmed by 6 bases and the J gene end by 2 bases; junction bases not matched to a gene: 3. Germline V gene sequence: CDR1 MNHEY, CDR2 SVGAGI. CDR3 length: 15 amino acids. CDR3 residues: CASRPTGGTNEKLFF. CDR3 DNA: TGTGCCAGCAGACCGACAGGGGGCACTAATGAAAAACTGTTTTTT.